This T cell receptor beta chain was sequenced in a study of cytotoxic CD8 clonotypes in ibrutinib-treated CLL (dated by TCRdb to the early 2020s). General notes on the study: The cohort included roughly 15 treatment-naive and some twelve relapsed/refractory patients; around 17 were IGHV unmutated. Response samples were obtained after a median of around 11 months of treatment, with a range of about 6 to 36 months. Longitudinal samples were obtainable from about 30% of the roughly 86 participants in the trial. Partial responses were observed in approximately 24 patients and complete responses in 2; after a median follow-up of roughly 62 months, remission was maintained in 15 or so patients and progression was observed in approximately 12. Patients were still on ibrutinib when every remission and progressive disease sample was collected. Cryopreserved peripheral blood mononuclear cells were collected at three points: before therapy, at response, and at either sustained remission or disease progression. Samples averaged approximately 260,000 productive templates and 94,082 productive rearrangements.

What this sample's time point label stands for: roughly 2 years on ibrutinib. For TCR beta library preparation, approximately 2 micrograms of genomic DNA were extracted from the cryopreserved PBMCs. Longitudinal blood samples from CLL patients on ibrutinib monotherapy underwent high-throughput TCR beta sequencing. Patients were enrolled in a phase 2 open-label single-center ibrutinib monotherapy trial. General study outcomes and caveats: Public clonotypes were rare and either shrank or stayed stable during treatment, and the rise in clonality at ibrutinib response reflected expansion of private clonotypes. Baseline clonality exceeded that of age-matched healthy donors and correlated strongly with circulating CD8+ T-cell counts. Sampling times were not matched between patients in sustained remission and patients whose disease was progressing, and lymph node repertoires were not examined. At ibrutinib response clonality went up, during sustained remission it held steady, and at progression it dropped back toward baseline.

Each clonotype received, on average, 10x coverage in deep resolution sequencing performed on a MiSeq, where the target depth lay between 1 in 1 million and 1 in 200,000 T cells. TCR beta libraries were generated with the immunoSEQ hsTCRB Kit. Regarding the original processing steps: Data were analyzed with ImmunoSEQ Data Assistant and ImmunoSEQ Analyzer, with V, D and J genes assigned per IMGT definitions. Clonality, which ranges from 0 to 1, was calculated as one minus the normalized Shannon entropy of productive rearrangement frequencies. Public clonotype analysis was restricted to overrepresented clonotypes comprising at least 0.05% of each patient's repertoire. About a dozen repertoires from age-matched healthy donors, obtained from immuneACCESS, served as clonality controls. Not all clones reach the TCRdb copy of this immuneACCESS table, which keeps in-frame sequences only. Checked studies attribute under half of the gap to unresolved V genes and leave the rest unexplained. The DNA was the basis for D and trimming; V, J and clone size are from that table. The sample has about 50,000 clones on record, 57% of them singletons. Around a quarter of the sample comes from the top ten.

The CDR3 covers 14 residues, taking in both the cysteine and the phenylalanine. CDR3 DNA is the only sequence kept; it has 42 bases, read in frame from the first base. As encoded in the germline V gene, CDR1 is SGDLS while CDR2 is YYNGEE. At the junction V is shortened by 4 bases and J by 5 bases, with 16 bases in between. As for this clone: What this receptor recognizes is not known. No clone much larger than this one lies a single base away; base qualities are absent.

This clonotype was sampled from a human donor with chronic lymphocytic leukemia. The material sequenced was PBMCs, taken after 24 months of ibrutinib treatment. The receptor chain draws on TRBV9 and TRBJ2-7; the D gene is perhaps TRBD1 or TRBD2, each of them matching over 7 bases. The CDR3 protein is CASSLGRGLNEQYF. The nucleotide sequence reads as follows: TGTGCCAGCAGCCTAGGGAGGGGGCTCAACGAGCAGTACTTC.